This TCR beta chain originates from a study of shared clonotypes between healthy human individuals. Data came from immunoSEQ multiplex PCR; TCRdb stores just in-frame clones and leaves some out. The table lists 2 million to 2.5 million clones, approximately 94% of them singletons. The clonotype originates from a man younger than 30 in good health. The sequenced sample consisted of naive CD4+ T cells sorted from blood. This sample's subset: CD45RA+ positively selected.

The CDR3 reads CASSGTSGLYNEQFF. CDR3 in DNA: TGTGCCAGCAGTGGAACTAGCGGGCTCTACAATGAGCAGTTCTTC. J is TRBJ2-1 and V is TRBV6-1; 9 bases are shared with TRBD2. After removal of 4 bases from V and 3 bases from J, the junction contained 4 bases not matched to a gene. The CDR3 length is 15 residues. Germline loops: CDR1 MNHNS, CDR2 SASEGT.